A selection of T cell receptor beta chains follows, all from one sample in a study of early stage breast cancer tumors. The table came from immunoSEQ multiplex PCR; TCRdb's copy has only in-frame clones and leaves some out. The sample comprises approximately 50,000 clones, more than 60% of which are singletons, and around 3.2% rests with the top ten. Material: blood. The receptor set was obtained from a person aged 25 to 39 with breast cancer. Both conserved end residues are part of each CDR3. D genes are given only for firm matches. Size tells how often a clone was seen (once, few, many) or the class of an expanded clone, and some rows leave it out.

size,D,J,V,CDR3,DNA
-,TRBD1,TRBJ1-1,TRBV11-2,CASSLDRGTGEAFF,TGTGCCAGCAGCTTAGATAGGGGGACAGGTGAAGCTTTCTTT
-,TRBD2,TRBJ2-7,TRBV4-3,CASSQGGLAGVGEQYF,TGCGCCAGCAGCCAGGGCGGACTAGCGGGAGTAGGAGAGCAGTACTTC
-,-,TRBJ1-3,TRBV6-5,CASSTRGSGNTIYF,TGTGCCAGCAGTACCAGGGGCTCTGGAAACACCATATATTTT
-,TRBD1,TRBJ1-1,TRBV18,CASSPPGTAREAFF,TGTGCCAGCTCACCCCCTGGGACAGCCCGTGAAGCTTTCTTT
few,-,TRBJ1-5,TRBV27,CASNEAGSNQPQHF,TGTGCCAGCAACGAGGCAGGAAGCAATCAGCCCCAGCATTTT
few,TRBD1,TRBJ1-5,TRBV11-2,CASSLTRDSRNQPQHF,TGTGCCAGCAGCCTTACCCGGGACAGCAGAAATCAGCCCCAGCATTTT
once,TRBD2,TRBJ2-7,TRBV5-6,CASSLPLAGSYEQYF,TGTGCCAGCAGCTTGCCGTTAGCGGGATCCTACGAGCAGTACTTC
-,-,TRBJ2-1,TRBV30,CAWSGMAGLWGEQFF,TGTGCCTGGAGTGGTATGGCAGGGTTATGGGGTGAGCAGTTCTTC
-,TRBD1,TRBJ2-2,TRBV6-4,CASSDGQGDTGELFF,TGTGCCAGCAGTGACGGACAGGGGGACACCGGGGAGCTGTTTTTT
once,-,TRBJ1-2,TRBV7-2,CASSLTGGQGHGYTF,TGTGCCAGCAGCTTAACGGGGGGGCAGGGTCATGGCTACACCTTC
-,-,TRBJ2-2,TRBV10-3,CAISTGPTDTGELFF,TGTGCCATCAGTACGGGGCCGACGGACACCGGGGAGCTGTTTTTT
-,TRBD2,TRBJ2-3,TRBV10-3,CAISEWEGRDTQYF,TGTGCCATCAGTGAGTGGGAGGGCCGAGATACGCAGTATTTT
-,TRBD2,TRBJ2-7,TRBV27,CASSLWGSGSVSYEQYF,TGTGCCAGCAGTTTATGGGGGAGCGGGAGTGTCTCCTACGAGCAGTACTTC
-,-,TRBJ1-1,TRBV10-2,CASSETPGTGTEAFF,TGCGCCAGCAGTGAGACCCCCGGGACCGGCACTGAAGCTTTCTTT
-,-,TRBJ2-3,TRBV27,CASSLAPGDTQYF,TGTGCCAGCAGTTTGGCCCCGGGGGATACGCAGTATTTT
-,TRBD2,TRBJ2-1,TRBV7-2,CASSAQLAGDVNEQFF,TGTGCCAGCAGCGCACAACTAGCGGGAGATGTCAATGAGCAGTTCTTC
few,-,TRBJ1-1,TRBV5-1,CASSYVPGREAFF,TGCGCCAGCAGCTACGTCCCGGGTCGTGAAGCTTTCTTT
-,-,TRBJ1-1,TRBV5-4,CASSPREIRGLNTEAFF,TGTGCCAGCAGCCCCCGGGAGATAAGAGGACTGAACACTGAAGCTTTCTTT
few,TRBD2,TRBJ2-7,TRBV9,CASSPRTSGAYEQYF,TGTGCCAGCAGCCCGCGGACTAGCGGAGCCTACGAGCAGTACTTC
-,-,TRBJ2-6,TRBV6-1,CASSDRGGSGANVLTF,TGTGCCAGCAGTGACAGGGGAGGGTCTGGGGCCAACGTCCTGACTTTC
-,-,TRBJ1-2,TRBV18,CASSPVRGQRANYGYTF,TGTGCCAGCTCACCGGTCCGCGGACAGCGAGCTAACTATGGCTACACCTTC
-,-,TRBJ2-1,TRBV7-9,CASSLGGVLYNEQFF,TGTGCCAGCAGCTTAGGGGGGGTCCTCTACAATGAGCAGTTCTTC
-,TRBD2,TRBJ2-1,TRBV7-9,CASSLDSAGAYNEQFF,TGTGCCAGCAGCTTAGATTCGGCGGGAGCCTACAATGAGCAGTTCTTC
-,TRBD2,TRBJ2-5,TRBV11-2,CASSPGLAMETQYF,TGTGCCAGCAGCCCGGGACTAGCCATGGAGACCCAGTACTTC
-,-,TRBJ2-7,TRBV9,CASSVAGFSYEQYF,TGTGCCAGCAGCGTAGCCGGTTTCTCCTACGAGCAGTACTTC
-,-,TRBJ1-5,TRBV5-1,CASSLSGASNQPQHF,TGCGCCAGCAGCTTATCCGGGGCCAGCAATCAGCCCCAGCATTTT
-,-,TRBJ1-1,TRBV10-3,CAIRRSGETGEAFF,TGTGCCATCAGGAGGTCTGGGGAGACTGGAGAAGCTTTCTTT
-,-,TRBJ2-7,TRBV7-6,CASSDQYEQYF,TGTGCCAGCAGCGACCAGTACGAGCAGTACTTC
few,TRBD2,TRBJ2-1,TRBV7-2,CASSLERREFDEQFF,TGTGCCAGCAGCTTAGAACGGCGGGAGTTCGATGAGCAGTTCTTC
-,TRBD1,TRBJ1-4,TRBV6-6,CASSYSQGGEKLFF,TGTGCCAGCAGTTACTCGCAGGGGGGCGAAAAACTGTTTTTT
few,TRBD2,TRBJ2-2,TRBV7-9,CASRGSGRIGELFF,TGTGCCAGCAGGGGTAGCGGGAGAATAGGGGAGCTGTTTTTT
-,TRBD2,TRBJ2-7,TRBV5-4,CASSRTSGGVYEQYF,TGTGCCAGCAGCAGGACTAGCGGGGGTGTGTACGAGCAGTACTTC
-,TRBD1,TRBJ2-5,TRBV5-1,CASSLGQGETQYF,TGCGCCAGCAGCTTGGGACAGGGTGAGACCCAGTACTTC
-,-,TRBJ2-2,TRBV19,CASSIVAATGELFF,TGTGCCAGTAGTATTGTAGCGGCGACCGGGGAGCTGTTTTTT
-,-,TRBJ2-3,TRBV30,CAWSVLDFADTQYF,TGTGCCTGGAGTGTATTGGATTTCGCAGATACGCAGTATTTT
once,-,TRBJ2-6,TRBV5-6,CASRLLSGANVLTF,TGTGCCAGCAGGTTGCTCTCTGGGGCCAACGTCCTGACTTTC
-,-,TRBJ2-7,TRBV7-2,CASSSPPGHTSYEQYF,TGTGCCAGCAGCTCACCCCCGGGACACACCTCCTACGAGCAGTACTTC
-,TRBD1,TRBJ1-1,TRBV6-1,CASSERQGPEAFF,TGTGCCAGCAGTGAACGACAGGGGCCTGAAGCTTTCTTT
-,-,TRBJ1-4,TRBV29-1,CSVVPTANEKLFF,TGCAGCGTTGTTCCTACAGCGAATGAAAAACTGTTTTTT
-,TRBD1,TRBJ1-1,TRBV5-6,CASSLYRGPGTEAFF,TGTGCCAGCAGCCTCTACAGGGGGCCTGGCACTGAAGCTTTCTTT
-,-,TRBJ1-5,TRBV10-3,CAISGTGFGNQPQHF,TGTGCCATCAGTGGTACGGGGTTCGGAAATCAGCCCCAGCATTTT